This T cell receptor (beta chain) was recovered during a study of technical replicates of blood from a few donors. Profiling relied on immunoSEQ multiplex PCR, and the TCRdb table lists in-frame clones only, not all of them. The sample lists around 92,000 clones, nearly 97% occurring once. The CDR3 has 18 amino acids. V dropped 9 bases and J dropped 4; count of bases not matched to a gene: 18. This clonotype was obtained from a human donor in good health. The chain employs TRBV23-1 and TRBJ1-5; 10 bases line up with TRBD1. TRBV23-1 counts as an open reading frame of uncertain function. Sequenced material: T cells isolated from PBMCs. The CDR3 sequence is CARGGGQGRRALNQPQHF. The CDR3 DNA is TGCGCCAGAGGGGGGGGACAGGGGCGGAGAGCTCTTAATCAGCCCCAGCATTTT.